These 8 T cell receptor beta chains were all obtained from the same sample, sequenced in a study of CD8+ T cells in alopecia areata. RNA was isolated and reverse transcribed to cDNA, the sequencing template. Generated by immunoSEQ multiplex PCR, the TCRdb table keeps only in-frame clones and is missing some. The sample lists some 100,000 clones, roughly two fifths occurring once. The specimen was CD4+ T cells sorted from blood. The receptors derive from a human donor with alopecia areata.

This chain uses TRBV18 with TRBJ2-6; no reliable D call. The CDR3 extends over 16 amino acids. The V gene lost 1 base and the J gene lost 6 bases, with 13 bases spanning the gap. Germline CDR1 reads KGHSH; CDR2 reads LQKENI. The CDR3, as DNA: TGTGCCAGCTCACCACGAGGTCTTCAGATGGCCAACGTCCTGACTTTC. Encoded protein: CASSPRGLQMANVLTF. Drawing the rest from reference TRBV18 and TRBJ2-6, the complete variable domain is NAGVMQNPRHLVRRRGQEARLRCSPMKGHSHVYWYRQLPEEGLKFMVYLQKENIIDESGMPKERFSAEFPKEGPSILRIQQVVRGDSAAYFCASSPRGLQMANVLTFGAGSRLTVL.

DNA for the CDR3: TGTGCCAGCAGTCGGGACCTCGGAAACACCATATATTTT. Its protein product is CASSRDLGNTIYF. J is TRBJ1-3 and V is TRBV27; TRBD1 might be the D (5 bases). Germline assignment: CDR1 MNHEY and CDR2 SMNVEV (reference sequence). The CDR3 has 13 amino acids. The V gene lost 5 bases and the J gene lost 4 bases, with 9 bases spanning the gap.

The chain employs TRBV2 and TRBJ1-1; D uncertain. Between the trimmed V and J ends, which lost 4 bases and 1 base, there was a span of 7 bases. From germline, CDR1 is SNHLY and CDR2 FYNNEI. The CDR3 contains 13 residues. In DNA form, the CDR3 reads TGTGCCAGCAGTGGACCTCAGAACACTGAAGCTTTCTTT. Translated, it gives CASSGPQNTEAFF.

The rearrangement links TRBV7-2 to TRBJ1-2; no firm D call. The germline V gene encodes CDR1 SGHTA and CDR2 FQGNSA. The V end lost 5 bases, the J end lost 2 bases, and 12 bases lay between the germline ends. The CDR3 length is 14 residues. The CDR3 reads CASSPDKGNYGYTF. Written as DNA, the CDR3 is TGTGCCAGCAGCCCCGACAAGGGCAACTATGGCTACACCTTC.

The chain recombines TRBV29-1 with TRBJ2-1; a weak D match, TRBD2 (6 bases). From germline, CDR1 is SQVTM and CDR2 ANQGSEA. This CDR3 contains 11 residues. The germline V and J ends were trimmed by 7 bases and 12 bases, with 16 bases remaining between them. The CDR3 region has the DNA TGCAGCGGCCGGGAGCCTAGGGGGCAGTTCTTC. It codes for CSGREPRGQFF.

The table lists this clone with a few counts. This sequence joins TRBV28 and TRBJ1-1; 8 bases agree with TRBD1. CDR1 is MDHEN and CDR2 is SYDVKM in the germline V gene. The CDR3 totals 15 residues. After removal of 1 base from V and 3 bases from J, the junction contained 4 bases not matched to a gene. The CDR3 DNA reads as TGTGCCAGCAGTTTATTTCAGGGGGCGGACACTGAAGCTTTCTTT. It translates to CASSLFQGADTEAFF.

In the case of this clone: Germline and junction disagree at one end, which may indicate a read error. The chain has TRBV20-1 and TRBJ2-1; no definite D call. The CDR3 totals 11 residues. CDR1 and CDR2 (germline): DFQATT, SNEGSKA (reference sequence). Here the CDR3 DNA reads TGCAGTGCTTCCCGACTCGATCTTCCCGTCTTC. Translating gives CSASRLDLPVF.

The rearrangement links TRBV28 to TRBJ1-1; 10 nucleotides align to TRBD1. The CDR3 is 16 amino acids. V trimming: 5 bases; J trimming: 0 bases; junction bases outside the gene matches: 6. Germline CDR1 and CDR2: MDHEN and SYDVKM. The CDR3 here is CASSPTGQGLNTEAFF. Written as DNA, the CDR3 is TGTGCCAGCAGTCCCACGGGACAGGGGTTGAACACTGAAGCTTTCTTT.